The 14 T cell receptor beta chains below all came from one sample that was sequenced in a study of blood T cell repertoires in COVID-19. Measured with immunoSEQ multiplex PCR; TCRdb has only the in-frame clones, and not every one. The table lists 70,000 or so clones, about nine tenths of them singletons, with 4.5% to 5.5% in the top ten. Sequencing was performed on peripheral blood. Every receptor here comes from a woman aged 18-30 years with acute or convalescent COVID-19.

This clone was seen just once. This chain links TRBV9 with TRBJ2-4, with TRBD2 identical over 7 bases. V gave up 5 bases and J gave up 0 bases; unmatched junction bases: 8. There are 16 residues in the CDR3. Germline CDR1 SGDLS, CDR2 YYNGEE. Written as DNA, the CDR3 is TGTGCCAGCAGTGAAAGCGGGACTCTAGCCAAAAACATTCAGTACTTC. Amino acid sequence: CASSESGTLAKNIQYF.

This clone has only a few counts. The chain combines TRBV15 with TRBJ1-1, with TRBD1 as a possible D gene (5 bases). Trimming left V 0 bases short and J 2 bases short, with 7 bases between. The CDR3 covers 14 residues. Germline CDR1 and CDR2: LNHNV and YYDKDF (reference sequence). CDR3 in DNA: TGTGCCACCAGCAGAGATGGGGCAAACACTGAAGCTTTCTTT. The encoded protein is CATSRDGANTEAFF.

This sequence joins TRBV7-9 and TRBJ2-5, with 8 nucleotides matching TRBD1. The ends lost 7 bases at V and 5 bases at J; junction bases unmatched: 3. This CDR3 region has 12 residues. The V gene's germline CDR1 is SEHNR and CDR2 FQNEAQ (reference sequence). In DNA, the CDR3 is TGTGCCAGCACAGGACAGGGTGAGACCCAGTACTTC. It encodes CASTGQGETQYF.

The J gene is TRBJ2-1, the V gene TRBV5-1, with 10 bases lining up with TRBD2. Per the germline V gene, CDR1 is SGHRS and CDR2 is YFSETQ. J gave up 6 bases and V 0 bases, and 3 bases lay outside the gene matches. This CDR3 region has 15 residues. The CDR3 reads CASSLGSGGANEQFF. The CDR3 DNA reads as TGCGCCAGCAGCTTGGGAAGCGGGGGGGCCAATGAGCAGTTCTTC.

The V call is TRBV6-8, the J call TRBJ1-4; D remains ambiguous. Germline V lookup: CDR1 MNHGY, CDR2 SAAAGT. V was shortened by 0 bases and J by 6 bases, with 23 bases between the two germline ends. The length of the CDR3 is 19 residues. CDR3 in DNA: TGTGCCAGCAGTTACTCGACACAGATCCTTCGCTCTTACGATGAAAAACTGTTTTTT. Translated: CASSYSTQILRSYDEKLFF.

This clone has a single count. The V call is TRBV14, the J call TRBJ2-2; D is ambiguous. Trimming removed 2 bases from V and 4 bases from J, with 5 bases in between. Germline CDR1 and CDR2: SGHDN and FVKESK. The CDR3 is 13 residues long. CDR3 sequence: CASSQQATGELFF. DNA of the CDR3: TGTGCCAGCAGCCAACAGGCCACCGGGGAGCTGTTTTTT. The full variable domain, in which reference TRBV14 and TRBJ2-2 provide the parts outside the CDR3, is EAGVTQFPSHSVIEKGQTVTLRCDPISGHDNLYWYRRVMGKEIKFLLHFVKESKQDESGMPNNRFLAERTGGTYSTLKVQPAELEDSGVYFCASSQQATGELFFGEGSRLTVL.

The genes are TRBV5-1 and TRBJ1-1; TRBD1 is a possible D gene (5 bases). From germline, CDR1 is SGHRS and CDR2 YFSETQ. The CDR3 consists of 13 residues. Trimming stripped 0 bases from V and 8 bases from J, with 11 bases between. CDR3 amino acids: CASSLEPRQEAFF. DNA for the CDR3: TGCGCCAGCAGCTTGGAGCCTAGACAGGAAGCTTTCTTT.

This chain links TRBV18 with TRBJ1-2, with D perhaps TRBD1 (5 bases). Germline V lookup: CDR1 KGHSH, CDR2 LQKENI. V dropped 1 base and J dropped 7 bases, with 13 bases sitting between them. The CDR3 covers 14 residues. CDR3 amino acids: CASSPQSRDLGYTF. The CDR3 coding sequence is TGTGCCAGCTCACCACAAAGCAGGGATCTTGGCTACACCTTC.

This clone was recorded once. This chain links TRBV5-1 with TRBJ2-3, with D possibly TRBD1 on 6 matching bases. Germline V lookup: CDR1 SGHRS, CDR2 YFSETQ. CDR3 length equals 15 residues. V was cut by 0 bases and J by 5 bases, with 13 bases left in between. The CDR3 sequence is CASSLGGQKEDTQYF. The DNA for the CDR3 is TGCGCCAGCAGCTTGGGTGGACAGAAAGAAGATACGCAGTATTTT.

The rearrangement links TRBV5-1 to TRBJ2-1; perhaps TRBD2 as D (5 bases). The CDR3 length is 14 residues. V was clipped by 4 bases and J by 9 bases, with 17 bases between them. The germline V gene has CDR1 SGHRS and CDR2 YFSETQ. The CDR3 here is CASSARDPYREQFF. DNA for the CDR3: TGCGCCAGCAGCGCACGGGATCCATACCGTGAGCAGTTCTTC.

The chain combines TRBV10-3 with TRBJ2-3, with 7 positions matching TRBD2. The CDR3 totals 14 residues. Germline V gene data show CDR1 as ENHRY and CDR2 as SYGVKD. J was trimmed by 4 bases and V by 2 bases; bases with no gene match: 3. CDR3 bases: TGTGCCATCAGTGAGGCGGGGGTTCCAGATACGCAGTATTTT. It codes for CAISEAGVPDTQYF.

The J gene is TRBJ1-5, the V gene TRBV19; a possible D gene is TRBD1 (6 bases). Germline values: CDR1 LNHDA, CDR2 SQIVND (reference sequence). The CDR3 has 13 amino acids. Trimming removed 5 bases at V and 4 bases at J, with 9 bases between. This CDR3 reads CASSVDRNQPQHF. The CDR3 DNA reads TGTGCCAGTAGTGTGGACAGAAATCAGCCCCAGCATTTT. Together with reference TRBV19 and TRBJ1-5, the CDR3 gives the full variable domain: DGGITQSPKYLFRKEGQNVTLSCEQNLNHDAMYWYRQDPGQGLRLIYYSQIVNDFQKGDIAEGYSVSREKKESFPLTVTSAQKNPTAFYLCASSVDRNQPQHFGDGTRLSIL.

This chain links TRBV5-1 with TRBJ1-1; D gene ambiguous. V lost 9 bases and J lost 2, with 11 bases in between. The germline V gene encodes CDR1 SGHRS and CDR2 YFSETQ. This CDR3 is 12 amino acids long. The CDR3 DNA reads as TGCGCCACTAGAGGAGTTAACACTGAAGCTTTCTTT. It translates to CATRGVNTEAFF. Complete variable domain (other parts from reference TRBV5-1 and TRBJ1-1): KAGVTQTPRYLIKTRGQQVTLSCSPISGHRSVSWYQQTPGQGLQFLFEYFSETQRNKGNFPGRFSGRQFSNSRSEMNVSTLELGDSALYLCATRGVNTEAFFGQGTRLTVV.

The chain employs TRBV16 and TRBJ2-3, with D unresolved. Germline V lookup: CDR1 KGHSY, CDR2 FQNENV. This CDR3 has 13 amino acids. V lost 5 bases and J lost 2, with 8 bases in between. CDR3 in amino acids: CASSRQATDTQYF. The CDR3 DNA reads as TGTGCCAGCAGCAGACAAGCCACAGATACGCAGTATTTT.